The 21 T cell receptor beta chains below all came from one sample that was sequenced in a study of beta chain features in type 1 diabetes. Study-level findings and limits: Type 1 diabetes patients had TCRB CDR3s that were shorter (moderately but significantly so) in all four CD4+ subsets.

These TCRs are of unknown antigen specificity. Every isolated RNA sample was fully reverse transcribed, so sequencing captured expressed TCRB transcripts. Libraries were prepared by immunoSEQ multiplex PCR; TCRdb keeps only in-frame clonotypes and omits some of them. Among hundreds of thousands of clones listed, roughly 13% were seen once. The sequencing sample was made of naive CD4+ T cells from blood. The receptors shown here come from a man between 18 and 29 years old with type 1 diabetes.

This clone was seen more than once but under ten times. The chain combines TRBV4-2 with TRBJ2-7; the D gene is possibly TRBD1 (6 bases). Germline V gene sequence: CDR1 LGHNA, CDR2 YNFKEQ. This CDR3 region has 15 residues. The V end was cut by 5 bases, the J end by 2 bases, with 16 bases between. CDR3 loop: CASSARTEIPYEQYF. Here the CDR3 DNA reads TGTGCCAGCAGCGCCCGGACAGAGATACCCTACGAGCAGTACTTC.

This clone appeared a few times. The chain uses TRBV10-3 and TRBJ2-5, with 7 bases that match TRBD1. CDR1 and CDR2 from the germline V gene are ENHRY and SYGVKD. J was trimmed by 2 bases and V by 8 bases; bases with no gene match: 2. The CDR3 runs 12 residues. For the CDR3, the DNA is TGTGCCATCGGGGACAGACAAGAGACCCAGTACTTC. It translates to CAIGDRQETQYF.

This clone has just a few counts. The genes are TRBV19 and TRBJ1-1; 8 bases align to TRBD1. V lost 1 base and J lost 2; bases outside the gene matches: 3. This CDR3 has 15 residues. Germline values: CDR1 LNHDA, CDR2 SQIVND (reference sequence). Here the CDR3 reads CASSIAGQDNTEAFF. The DNA for the CDR3 is TGTGCCAGTAGTATAGCGGGACAGGATAACACTGAAGCTTTCTTT.

The chain joins TRBV5-4 to TRBJ2-1, with D possibly TRBD2 on 7 matching bases. Trimming removed 5 bases from V and 5 bases from J, with 11 bases in between. The germline V gene encodes CDR1 SGHNT and CDR2 YYREEE (reference sequence). The CDR3 has 13 residues. The CDR3 region has the DNA TGTGCCAGCAGTGGGAGGGGGGACAATGAGCAGTTCTTC. Its translation is CASSGRGDNEQFF.

V usage is TRBV4-1 and J usage is TRBJ2-1; D might be TRBD1 (5 bases). With 3 bases removed from V and 3 bases from J, the gap between germline ends came to 21 bases. Germline V gene sequence: CDR1 MGHRA, CDR2 YSYEKL. This CDR3 spans 18 amino acids. CDR3 nucleotide sequence: TGCGCCAGCAGCCACCCACGGGCCTCTCAGGGTGGCTACAATGAGCAGTTCTTC. As protein: CASSHPRASQGGYNEQFF.

CDR3 sequence reads: CASRARDEDGELFF. The DNA of the CDR3 is TGTGCCAGCAGGGCCCGGGACGAAGACGGGGAGCTGTTTTTT. V is TRBV7-3 and J is TRBJ2-2, with D perhaps assigned TRBD1 or TRBD2 (5 bases each). Germline V gene sequence: CDR1 SGHTA, CDR2 FQGTGA. The V end was cut by 6 bases, the J end by 7 bases, with 15 bases between. CDR3 length: 14 amino acids.

CDR3 region: CAWRTGGGNEKLFF. The CDR3 region has the DNA TGTGCCTGGAGAACGGGGGGCGGTAATGAAAAACTGTTTTTT. The chain combines TRBV30 with TRBJ1-4, with D possibly matching TRBD1 (6 bases). The CDR3 contains 14 residues. Germline assignment: CDR1 GTSNPN and CDR2 SVGIG (reference sequence). The ends were cut back, 3 bases at V and 4 bases at J, with 12 bases in the middle.

The chain uses TRBV7-9 and TRBJ1-1, with D maybe TRBD1 (5 bases). Germline V CDR1 and CDR2: SEHNR, FQNEAQ (reference sequence). Trimming took 1 base from V and 0 from J, leaving 12 bases between them. The length of the CDR3 is 16 residues. DNA of the CDR3: TGTGCCAGCAGCTTAGGGCCCAGGGATGTGAACACTGAAGCTTTCTTT. Its protein is CASSLGPRDVNTEAFF.

The chain employs TRBV27 and TRBJ1-6, with TRBD1 matching 8 bases. Germline-derived CDR1 and CDR2 are MNHEY and SMNVEV (reference sequence). The CDR3 runs to 12 residues. J was trimmed by 14 bases and V by 5 bases; bases with no gene match: 5. CDR3 bases: TGTGCCAGCAGTCTGGACAGGGAGGCCCTCCACTTT. Translating it yields CASSLDREALHF.

This clone was observed a few times. DNA for the CDR3: TGTGCCAGCACCTCCACAGGCCCATCGGACGAGCAGTACTTC. Its protein product is CASTSTGPSDEQYF. The V and J genes are TRBV2 and TRBJ2-7; D may be TRBD1 (5 bases). V was shortened by 7 bases and J by 5 bases, with 18 bases between the two germline ends. CDR3 length equals 14 residues. CDR1 and CDR2 from the germline V gene are SNHLY and FYNNEI.

The chain couples TRBV7-9 to TRBJ1-1, with D tentatively TRBD1 (6 bases). The V and J ends lost 9 bases and 1 base respectively, with 15 bases between them. Germline V gives CDR1 SEHNR, CDR2 FQNEAQ (reference sequence). The CDR3 contains 14 residues. This CDR3 reads CASPDRPSNTEAFF. The CDR3 coding sequence is TGTGCCAGTCCCGACAGGCCTTCGAACACTGAAGCTTTCTTT.

This clone was observed a few times. The gene calls are TRBV5-1 and TRBJ2-1, with TRBD1 matching 8 bases. Germline CDR1 is SGHRS and CDR2 is YFSETQ. The CDR3 runs 15 residues. V gave up 4 bases and J gave up 2 bases; unmatched junction bases: 5. In nucleotides, the CDR3 is TGCGCCAGCAGCCTCCTGACAGGGGCCTACAATGAGCAGTTCTTC. As protein: CASSLLTGAYNEQFF. The whole variable domain, remainder taken from reference TRBV5-1 and TRBJ2-1, is KAGVTQTPRYLIKTRGQQVTLSCSPISGHRSVSWYQQTPGQGLQFLFEYFSETQRNKGNFPGRFSGRQFSNSRSEMNVSTLELGDSALYLCASSLLTGAYNEQFFGPGTRLTVL.

This clone has more than one count but fewer than ten. The chain employs TRBV28 and TRBJ1-6; D unresolved. The germline gives CDR1 MDHEN, CDR2 SYDVKM. The CDR3 is made up of 13 amino acids. V was pared by 6 bases and J by 5 bases, with 8 bases between. For the CDR3, the DNA is TGTGCCAGCAGCGGTCTACATAATTCACCCCTCCACTTT. Protein product: CASSGLHNSPLHF.

This chain joins TRBV5-6 and TRBJ2-2, with a tentative D call TRBD1 (6 bases). Germline CDR1 and CDR2: SGHDT and YYEEEE. There are 15 residues in the CDR3. V shed 4 bases and J shed 4 bases, with 14 bases lying between them. CDR3 in amino acids: CASSPGTLFTGELFF. In nucleotides, the CDR3 is TGTGCCAGCAGCCCCGGGACACTTTTCACCGGGGAGCTGTTTTTT.

This clone was observed a handful of times. This chain joins TRBV4-1 and TRBJ1-5; 7 bases map to TRBD1. Germline assignment: CDR1 MGHRA and CDR2 YSYEKL. J gave up 7 bases and V 0 bases, and 6 bases lay outside the gene matches. This CDR3 spans 15 amino acids. The CDR3 loop reads CASSQDTGARQPQHF. CDR3 DNA sequence: TGCGCCAGCAGCCAAGATACAGGGGCCAGGCAGCCCCAGCATTTT.

This clone was counted a few times. The chain has TRBV29-1 and TRBJ2-7; D may be TRBD2 (5 bases). CDR3 size: 13 residues. Deletions cut 4 bases from V and 5 bases from J, with 15 bases between. CDR1 SQVTM and CDR2 ANQGSEA come from the germline V gene. CDR3 sequence: CSVGGRLRHEQYF. CDR3 sequence (DNA): TGCAGCGTTGGAGGGCGCCTAAGGCACGAGCAGTACTTC.

In the case of this clone: Other DNA sequences in this sample translate to the same CDR3. J is TRBJ1-1 and V is TRBV29-1; D not resolved. The CDR3 contains 13 residues. From germline, CDR1 is SQVTM and CDR2 ANQGSEA. V was clipped by 4 bases and J by 0 bases, with 9 bases between them. CDR3 loop: CSVAGRLNTEAFF. The CDR3 nucleotides read TGCAGCGTTGCTGGGCGGCTGAACACTGAAGCTTTCTTT.

This chain connects TRBV4-1 to TRBJ1-1, with a possible D match to TRBD1 (5 bases). There are 12 residues in the CDR3. Germline V lookup: CDR1 MGHRA, CDR2 YSYEKL. V was pared by 4 bases and J by 7 bases, with 10 bases between. CDR3 nucleotide sequence: TGCGCCAGCAGCCCAGCGGGGCTTGAAGCTTTCTTT. Translation: CASSPAGLEAFF.

The V and J genes are TRBV6-1 and TRBJ1-1; D not resolved. The CDR3 loop spans 15 amino acids. V dropped 3 bases and J dropped 0 bases, with 11 bases sitting between them. Germline V gene lookup returns CDR1 MNHNS and CDR2 SASEGT. The CDR3 here is CASSDQALLNTEAFF. In nucleotides, the CDR3 is TGTGCCAGCAGTGACCAGGCCCTTTTGAACACTGAAGCTTTCTTT.

A few counts support this clone. The V call is TRBV7-8, the J call TRBJ1-2, with 8 bases identical to TRBD1. The CDR3 runs 13 residues. The trim removed 6 bases at V and 7 bases at J, leaving 7 bases unmatched. CDR1 and CDR2 (germline): SGHVS, FQNEAQ. The CDR3 protein is CASSYRGASGYTF. Here the CDR3 DNA reads TGTGCCAGCAGTTACAGGGGGGCTAGTGGCTACACCTTC.

This clone turned up a few times. V is TRBV7-9 and J is TRBJ1-1; tentative D call: TRBD1 (5 bases). In germline, CDR1 is SEHNR, CDR2 FQNEAQ (reference sequence). Trimming cost V 5 bases and J 4 bases, with 14 bases left between them. This CDR3 has 14 amino acids. CDR3 nucleotides: TGTGCCAGCAGCGGCAACAGGCGTTTCACTGAAGCTTTCTTT. Its translation: CASSGNRRFTEAFF.